These 24 T cell receptor beta chains originate from one sample sequenced in a study of control samples from healthy donors and cancer patients (dated by TCRdb to 2020 to 2022). Libraries were built with the immunoSEQ multiplex PCR assay. Here the immuneACCESS table is served through TCRdb, limited to in-frame sequences with V and J called. Missing clones are a known gap in these copies; in checked studies unresolved V genes cover under half, and the rest lacks a known reason. The sample table shows some 95,000 clones, and roughly 92% are seen once. The ten most abundant clones make up approximately 3% of the sample. The sequencing input was blood. These receptors were obtained from a human donor in good health. The donor label of this sample is uncertain.

This chain uses TRBV6-5 with TRBJ2-1; 13 bases are a match to TRBD2. V lost 6 bases and J lost 4; bases outside the gene matches: 0. This CDR3 spans 14 amino acids. Germline V gene data show CDR1 as MNHEY and CDR2 as SVGAGI. CDR3 nucleotides: TGTGCCAGCAGACTAGCGGGGGGGTACAATGAGCAGTTCTTC. It is translated as CASRLAGGYNEQFF.

This chain links TRBV5-1 with TRBJ1-5; D unresolved. The CDR3 extends over 15 amino acids. In germline, CDR1 is SGHRS, CDR2 YFSETQ. Trimming removed 4 bases from V and 0 bases from J, with 11 bases in between. The CDR3 coding sequence is TGCGCCAGCAGCCAGACTGGGGATAGCAATCAGCCCCAGCATTTT. Protein: CASSQTGDSNQPQHF. Combining the CDR3 with reference TRBV5-1 and TRBJ1-5 gives the whole variable domain KAGVTQTPRYLIKTRGQQVTLSCSPISGHRSVSWYQQTPGQGLQFLFEYFSETQRNKGNFPGRFSGRQFSNSRSEMNVSTLELGDSALYLCASSQTGDSNQPQHFGDGTRLSIL.

The chain couples TRBV5-4 to TRBJ1-1, with TRBD1 identical over 7 bases. The trim removed 0 bases at V and 5 bases at J, leaving 4 bases unmatched. CDR1 and CDR2 (germline): SGHNT, YYREEE (reference sequence). The CDR3 loop spans 14 amino acids. The DNA for the CDR3 is TGTGCCAGCAGCTTGGCCCCGGGACAGACTGAAGCTTTCTTT. Protein: CASSLAPGQTEAFF.

V usage is TRBV3-1 (or the pseudogene TRBV3-2) and J usage is TRBJ2-7; D ambiguous. CDR3 length: 16 residues. With 0 bases removed from V and 5 bases from J, the gap between germline ends came to 17 bases. The V gene's germline CDR1 is LGHDT and CDR2 YNNKEL (reference sequence). The CDR3 region is CASSQDFGVFIDEQYF. CDR3 DNA: TGTGCCAGCAGCCAAGATTTCGGCGTATTTATCGACGAGCAGTACTTC.

The V gene is TRBV2, the J gene TRBJ1-2; D is undetermined. Trimming removed 4 bases from V and 7 bases from J, with 7 bases in between. The CDR3 covers 11 residues. Germline loops: CDR1 SNHLY, CDR2 FYNNEI. This chain's CDR3 is CASSVFGGYTF. CDR3 bases: TGTGCCAGCAGTGTTTTTGGTGGCTACACCTTC.

The chain joins TRBV6-5 to TRBJ2-1; no definite D call. Trimming cost V 5 bases and J 6 bases, with 8 bases left between them. Germline V gene lookup returns CDR1 MNHEY and CDR2 SVGAGI. The CDR3 is 12 residues long. Written as DNA, the CDR3 is TGTGCCAGCAGTATAGACCGCAATGAGCAGTTCTTC. Translating gives CASSIDRNEQFF.

V gene TRBV27 combines with J gene TRBJ2-6; 8 bases agree with TRBD1. This CDR3 spans 18 amino acids. The V gene end was trimmed by 5 bases and the J gene end by 0 bases; junction bases not matched to a gene: 9. CDR1 is MNHEY, CDR2 SMNVEV, per germline (reference sequence). The CDR3 reads CASSLSGTGLSGANVLTF. The CDR3 coding sequence is TGTGCCAGCAGTCTTTCCGGGACAGGCCTCTCTGGGGCCAACGTCCTGACTTTC.

The V gene is TRBV2, the J gene TRBJ1-1; D not resolved. From germline, CDR1 is SNHLY and CDR2 FYNNEI. Trimming removed 8 bases at V and 1 base at J, with 11 bases between. The CDR3 is 13 residues long. This chain's CDR3 is CASSQYTNTEAFF. The CDR3 DNA reads TGTGCCAGCTCTCAGTACACGAACACTGAAGCTTTCTTT.

The DNA of the CDR3 is TGTGCCAGTAGTACCGGGACAGGGATGTATTCCGGGGAGCTGTTTTTT. This gives the protein CASSTGTGMYSGELFF. V and J are TRBV19 and TRBJ2-2; 9 bases line up with TRBD1. Germline loops: CDR1 LNHDA, CDR2 SQIVND (reference sequence). This CDR3 is built from 16 residues. V shed 4 bases and J 6 bases; nucleotides not matched to a gene: 9.

The chain links TRBV5-1 to TRBJ2-5; 7 bases line up with TRBD1. V gave up 3 bases and J gave up 3 bases; unmatched junction bases: 2. The CDR3 is made up of 13 amino acids. CDR1 is SGHRS and CDR2 is YFSETQ in the germline V gene. CDR3 in amino acids: CASSSGTEETQYF. The DNA for the CDR3 is TGCGCCAGCAGCTCCGGGACAGAAGAGACCCAGTACTTC.

The rearrangement links TRBV5-1 to TRBJ1-1; D not resolved. V lost 3 bases to trimming and J lost 0 bases, with 9 bases between them. This CDR3 comprises 14 residues. Germline values: CDR1 SGHRS, CDR2 YFSETQ. The CDR3 sequence: CASSSSKMNTEAFF. The CDR3 nucleotides read TGCGCCAGCAGCTCGTCGAAAATGAACACTGAAGCTTTCTTT.

The chain combines TRBV11-2 with TRBJ2-3, with a tentative D call TRBD2 (5 bases). Looked up from germline, CDR1 is SGHAT and CDR2 is FQNNGV. Trimming shortened V by 5 bases and J by 2 bases, and 11 bases separated the two germline ends. This CDR3 region has 14 residues. This CDR3 is CASSPSGYTDTQYF. The CDR3 bases are TGTGCCAGCAGCCCCAGCGGATACACAGATACGCAGTATTTT.

The chain combines TRBV29-1 with TRBJ2-3, with TRBD1 as a possible D gene (6 bases). The germline gives CDR1 SQVTM, CDR2 ANQGSEA. Trimming stripped 5 bases from V and 4 bases from J, with 10 bases between. CDR3 length: 12 amino acids. CDR3 loop: CSVHRGSDTQYF. CDR3 in DNA: TGCAGCGTTCATAGGGGGTCAGATACGCAGTATTTT.

The chain couples TRBV4-3 to TRBJ2-1; 10 positions match TRBD1. This CDR3 has 15 amino acids. V gave up 4 bases and J gave up 8 bases; unmatched junction bases: 8. Germline V gene data show CDR1 as LGHNA and CDR2 as YSLEER. DNA for the CDR3: TGCGCCAGCAGCCCCTCCGGGACAGGGGAGGATGAGCAGTTCTTC. This sequence encodes CASSPSGTGEDEQFF.

This clone qualifies as medium-sized. V gene TRBV12-5 combines with J gene TRBJ2-7, with D tentatively TRBD1 (6 bases). The ends were cut back, 3 bases at V and 2 bases at J, with 11 bases in the middle. The CDR3 totals 14 residues. The V gene's germline CDR1 is LGHNT and CDR2 FRNRAP. This CDR3 is CASGFAGTTYEQYF. CDR3 sequence (DNA): TGTGCTAGTGGTTTCGCAGGGACAACCTACGAGCAGTACTTC.

The chain combines TRBV27 with TRBJ2-3; D possibly uses TRBD1 or TRBD2 (7 bases each). The CDR3 is 16 amino acids. Trimming removed 0 bases from V and 3 bases from J, with 13 bases in between. Germline CDR1 MNHEY, CDR2 SMNVEV (reference sequence). CDR3 in amino acids: CASSLSRQGGTDTQYF. The CDR3 DNA reads TGTGCCAGCAGTTTATCCCGACAGGGAGGGACAGATACGCAGTATTTT.

The chain recombines TRBV2 with TRBJ1-1; D is perhaps TRBD1 (5 bases). This CDR3 is 12 amino acids long. Germline assignment: CDR1 SNHLY and CDR2 FYNNEI. Trimming left V 4 bases short and J 7 bases short, with 10 bases between. CDR3 residues: CASSGEGIEAFF. For the CDR3, the DNA is TGTGCCAGCAGTGGGGAGGGGATTGAAGCTTTCTTT.

This clone was detected only once. This sequence joins TRBV2 and TRBJ2-5, with TRBD1 matching over 10 bases. V shed 3 bases and J 4 bases; nucleotides not matched to a gene: 8. Germline assignment: CDR1 SNHLY and CDR2 FYNNEI. This CDR3 comprises 16 residues. CDR3 sequence reads: CASSDRQGARGETQYF. The CDR3 nucleotides read TGTGCCAGCAGTGATCGACAGGGGGCCCGTGGAGAGACCCAGTACTTC.

The V gene is TRBV6-2 or TRBV6-3, the J gene TRBJ2-5, with D perhaps TRBD1 (6 bases). The CDR3 is made up of 18 amino acids. CDR1 and CDR2 from the germline V gene are MNHEY and SVGEGT. The V end was cut by 5 bases, the J end by 6 bases, with 28 bases between. Written as DNA, the CDR3 is TGTGCCAGCAGTATCCAGACTATGAAACAGGGTCGTAGGAAGACCCAGTACTTC. Its protein is CASSIQTMKQGRRKTQYF.

The chain recombines TRBV10-3 with TRBJ1-1; 9 bases map to TRBD1. The CDR3 length is 13 residues. Germline V CDR1 and CDR2: ENHRY, SYGVKD. J was trimmed by 1 base and V by 11 bases; bases with no gene match: 5. CDR3 loop: CASADRGNTEAFF. As DNA, the CDR3 is TGTGCCTCGGCGGACAGGGGGAACACTGAAGCTTTCTTT.

The chain joins TRBV4-3 to TRBJ1-1, with D possibly matching TRBD1 (6 bases). V was trimmed by 0 bases and J by 1 base, leaving 15 bases between them. This CDR3 spans 17 amino acids. Germline V gives CDR1 LGHNA, CDR2 YSLEER. Here the CDR3 reads CASSQDSRTGRNTEAFF. The CDR3, as DNA: TGCGCCAGCAGCCAAGATTCCCGAACAGGGAGGAACACTGAAGCTTTCTTT.

CDR3 protein: CASSPDRAYNEQFF. Written as DNA, the CDR3 is TGTGCCAGCAGTCCGGACAGGGCCTACAATGAGCAGTTCTTC. The rearrangement links TRBV6-2 or TRBV6-3 to TRBJ2-1; 8 bases agree with TRBD1. Germline V gives CDR1 MNHEY, CDR2 SVGEGT. The CDR3 contains 14 residues. Trimming took 5 bases from V and 2 from J; bases not matched to a gene: 2.

The V call is TRBV12-3 or TRBV12-4, the J call TRBJ1-1, with D unclear. Between the trimmed V and J ends, which lost 2 bases and 2 bases, there was a span of 6 bases. The CDR3 spans 13 residues. CDR3 sequence: CASSLKPNTEAFF. The CDR3 DNA reads TGTGCCAGCAGTTTAAAACCCAACACTGAAGCTTTCTTT.

The chain employs TRBV21-1 and TRBJ2-5; the listed D gene, TRBD2, was not tested against the DNA. TRBV21-1 is deemed a pseudogene. There are 16 residues in the CDR3. The CDR3 reads CASSTHGTRDQETQYF. CDR3 coding DNA: TGTGCCAGCAGCACGCACGGGACTAGGGACCAAGAGACCCAGTACTTC.